A single sample gave rise to the 27 T cell receptor beta chains below, sequenced in a study of early T cells in non-severe SARS-CoV-2 infection. TCRdb redid the calling of the 5' RACE reads with MiXCR, one entry per CDR3 protein. Of about 55,000 distinct CDR3 sequences listed, 5.5% to 8.5% were seen once; the top ten hold more than 5%. The sequences come from whole blood, collected at baseline. These receptor sequences come from an adult who was a healthcare worker with PCR-confirmed SARS-CoV-2 infection or an uninfected control (not recorded which).

This clonotype was observed many times. The chain combines TRBV19 with TRBJ2-2; 8 bases align to TRBD1. The V gene end was trimmed by 6 bases and the J gene end by 4 bases; junction bases not matched to a gene: 7. The CDR3 is made up of 15 amino acids. Germline CDR1 is LNHDA and CDR2 is SQIVND (reference sequence). As DNA, the CDR3 is TGTGCCAGTAGACCAGGGGGCATCGGCACCGGGGAGCTGTTTTTT. Amino acids: CASRPGGIGTGELFF.

Within the sample, this clonotype is medium-sized. The genes are TRBV7-2 and TRBJ2-7; 8 bases agree with TRBD2. V was clipped by 2 bases and J by 7 bases; unmatched bases: 7. Germline CDR1 and CDR2: SGHTA and FQGNSA. The CDR3 runs to 14 residues. Here the CDR3 reads CASSLRGGTGEQYF. CDR3 DNA sequence: TGTGCCAGCAGCTTACGCGGGGGGACGGGGGAGCAGTACTTC.

The V call is TRBV12-3 or TRBV12-4, the J call TRBJ2-3; 12 bases match TRBD2. CDR3 length equals 15 residues. Germline trimming cut 6 bases from V and 4 bases from J; bases unmatched to any gene: 5. For the CDR3, the DNA is TGTGCCAGCAGGAAACTAGCGGGGGGCCCAGATACGCAGTATTTT. This gives the protein CASRKLAGGPDTQYF.

This clonotype showed up many times. The genes are TRBV6-2 or TRBV6-3 and TRBJ2-7, with a tentative D call TRBD2 (6 bases). CDR3 length: 16 amino acids. V was cut by 0 bases and J by 7 bases, with 19 bases left in between. Per germline, CDR1 MNHEY and CDR2 SVGEGT. CDR3 sequence (DNA): TGTGCCAGCAGTTACTCGAGTATGGGAGGCCGTTGGGAGCAGTACTTC. Encoded protein: CASSYSSMGGRWEQYF.

This clonotype showed up just once. The chain couples TRBV20-1 to TRBJ1-1; TRBD1 matches at 7 bases. Germline V CDR1 and CDR2: DFQATT, SNEGSKA (reference sequence). CDR3 length: 13 amino acids. The trim removed 5 bases at V and 6 bases at J, leaving 9 bases unmatched. The CDR3 is CSAAGQSTAEAFF. CDR3 bases: TGCAGTGCTGCGGGACAGTCTACCGCTGAAGCTTTCTTT.

This clonotype has a handful of counts. V gene TRBV5-4 combines with J gene TRBJ2-3, with TRBD2 identical over 12 bases. The CDR3 length is 16 residues. CDR1 is SGHNT and CDR2 is YYREEE in the germline V gene (reference sequence). V dropped 2 bases and J dropped 6; count of bases not matched to a gene: 7. The CDR3 sequence: CASSLSSGGAYDTQYF. The CDR3 DNA reads as TGTGCCAGCAGCTTATCTAGCGGGGGGGCTTACGATACGCAGTATTTT.

This clonotype was detected a few times. The chain couples TRBV18 to TRBJ1-2; the D gene is possibly TRBD1 (6 bases). This CDR3 has 13 residues. Germline loops: CDR1 KGHSH, CDR2 LQKENI. Trimming took off 1 base at V and 5 bases at J, with 8 bases between the two ends. The chain's CDR3 is CASSPQDRYGYTF. In nucleotides, the CDR3 is TGTGCCAGCTCACCACAGGACAGATATGGCTACACCTTC.

This clonotype was detected many times. The chain couples TRBV6-6 to TRBJ1-2; D remains ambiguous. CDR1 is MNHNY and CDR2 is SVGAGI in the germline V gene (reference sequence). The length of the CDR3 is 14 residues. With 0 bases removed from V and 3 bases from J, the gap between germline ends came to 8 bases. The CDR3: CASSYSETDYGYTF. CDR3 nucleotides: TGTGCCAGCAGTTACTCGGAAACGGACTATGGCTACACCTTC.

This clonotype has a count of ten or more. The chain is built from TRBV7-8 and TRBJ2-7; 7 nucleotides match TRBD2. Germline V lookup: CDR1 SGHVS, CDR2 FQNEAQ. CDR3 size: 13 residues. V lost 5 bases and J lost 3; bases outside the gene matches: 4. The CDR3: CASSPRDYYEQYF. The CDR3, as DNA: TGTGCCAGCAGCCCCCGGGACTACTACGAGCAGTACTTC.

In its sample, this clonotype was seen a few times. This chain connects TRBV28 to TRBJ2-2; D gene ambiguous. Between the trimmed V and J ends, which lost 3 bases and 7 bases, there was a span of 15 bases. Germline CDR1 and CDR2: MDHEN and SYDVKM. The length of the CDR3 is 15 residues. The CDR3 is CASSFSGRVVGELFF. The CDR3 nucleotides are TGTGCCAGCAGTTTCTCCGGCCGGGTTGTCGGGGAGCTGTTTTTT. Variable domain in full (rest from reference TRBV28 and TRBJ2-2): DVKVTQSSRYLVKRTGEKVFLECVQDMDHENMFWYRQDPGLGLRLIYFSYDVKMKEKGDIPEGYSVSREKKERFSLILESASTNQTSMYLCASSFSGRVVGELFFGEGSRLTVL.

In this sample, this clonotype turned up many times. The chain joins TRBV4-3 to TRBJ2-3; D perhaps matches TRBD2 (5 bases). V was clipped by 0 bases and J by 5 bases, with 9 bases between them. This CDR3 is 14 amino acids long. The germline V gene encodes CDR1 LGHNA and CDR2 YSLEER. The CDR3 DNA sequence: TGCGCCAGCAGCCAAGAGGGGAGAGGAGATACGCAGTATTTT. Its protein product is CASSQEGRGDTQYF.

Points on this clonotype: This sequence may be a read error, since a much larger clone differs from it by one base. The CDR3 loop reads CASSLLAWGQFF. The CDR3, as DNA: TGTGCCAGCAGCTTACTAGCGTGGGGGCAGTTCTTC. This rearrangement joins TRBV7-2 to TRBJ2-1; D perhaps matches TRBD2 (6 bases). The CDR3 covers 12 residues. The V gene's germline CDR1 is SGHTA and CDR2 FQGNSA. Trimming stripped 2 bases from V and 12 bases from J, with 11 bases between.

The gene calls are TRBV24-1 and TRBJ2-7; a weak D match, TRBD1 (5 bases). Trimming took off 3 bases at V and 6 bases at J, with 8 bases between the two ends. Germline values: CDR1 KGHDR, CDR2 SFDVKD. This CDR3 is built from 12 residues. For the CDR3, the DNA is TGTGCCACCAGTGATCGACAGTCCGAGCAGTACTTC. Protein: CATSDRQSEQYF.

This clonotype has only a few counts. The chain uses TRBV12-3 or TRBV12-4 and TRBJ2-1, with D perhaps matching TRBD2 (5 bases). Between the trimmed V and J ends, which lost 4 bases and 7 bases, there was a span of 17 bases. CDR3 size: 15 residues. The CDR3 sequence is CASSSHARVGNEQFF. Here the CDR3 DNA reads TGTGCCAGCAGTTCCCATGCGCGGGTAGGAAATGAGCAGTTCTTC.

This chain uses TRBV18 with TRBJ1-2; D remains unclear. V was shortened by 5 bases and J by 1 base, with 17 bases between the two germline ends. This CDR3 comprises 16 residues. The V gene's germline CDR1 is KGHSH and CDR2 LQKENI. The CDR3 DNA sequence: TGTGCCAGCTCATCTGTCGGAGGGATGGGTAACTATGGCTACACCTTC. Amino acids: CASSSVGGMGNYGYTF. Based on the CDR3 plus reference TRBV18 and TRBJ1-2, the full variable domain is NAGVMQNPRHLVRRRGQEARLRCSPMKGHSHVYWYRQLPEEGLKFMVYLQKENIIDESGMPKERFSAEFPKEGPSILRIQQVVRGDSAAYFCASSSVGGMGNYGYTFGSGTRLTVV.

This clonotype occurred many times. This CDR3 is CASTSDRADNSPLHF. The CDR3 bases are TGTGCCAGCACGTCGGACAGGGCCGATAATTCACCCCTCCACTTT. This chain uses TRBV2 with TRBJ1-6, with 8 positions matching TRBD1. After removal of 7 bases from V and 5 bases from J, the junction contained 7 bases not matched to a gene. Germline CDR1 is SNHLY and CDR2 is FYNNEI. This CDR3 region has 15 residues.

The rearrangement joins TRBV5-6 to TRBJ1-6; D is undetermined. Germline lookup yields CDR1 SGHDT and CDR2 YYEEEE. This CDR3 has 16 residues. Between the trimmed V and J ends, which lost 4 bases and 0 bases, there was a span of 11 bases. CDR3 in amino acids: CASSPDGVSYNSPLHF. The DNA for the CDR3 is TGTGCCAGCAGCCCGGACGGGGTCTCCTATAATTCACCCCTCCACTTT.

This clonotype has only a few counts. This sequence joins TRBV19 and TRBJ1-5; 11 nucleotides line up with TRBD1. V lost 4 bases and J lost 5; bases outside the gene matches: 4. Per the germline V gene, CDR1 is LNHDA and CDR2 is SQIVND (reference sequence). The CDR3 length is 15 residues. CDR3 protein: CASSTGTGGDQPQHF. CDR3 nucleotides: TGTGCCAGTAGTACCGGGACAGGGGGAGATCAGCCCCAGCATTTT.

This clonotype was seen at least ten times. This chain links TRBV29-1 with TRBJ2-1, with D perhaps TRBD1 or TRBD2 (6 bases each). Germline CDR1 reads SQVTM; CDR2 reads ANQGSEA. The CDR3 runs to 13 residues. V lost 8 bases to trimming and J lost 8 bases, with 19 bases between them. The chain's CDR3 is CSCRGLGLDEQFF. CDR3 coding DNA: TGCAGCTGCCGGGGGCTGGGACTTGATGAGCAGTTCTTC.

This clonotype has a handful of counts. J is TRBJ1-4 and V is TRBV3-1; D remains unclear. Per germline, CDR1 LGHDT and CDR2 YNNKEL (reference sequence). The CDR3 has 14 residues. Trimming stripped 0 bases from V and 6 bases from J, with 8 bases between. CDR3 coding DNA: TGTGCCAGCAGCCAAGAAAAAGGGTATGAAAAACTGTTTTTT. This encodes CASSQEKGYEKLFF. Full variable domain (remainder filled in from reference TRBV3-1 and TRBJ1-4): DTAVSQTPKYLVTQMGNDKSIKCEQNLGHDTMYWYKQDSKKFLKIMFSYNNKELIINETVPNRFSPKSPDKAHLNLHINSLELGDSAVYFCASSQEKGYEKLFFGSGTQLSVL.

Many counts were recorded for this clonotype. The rearrangement joins TRBV7-2 to TRBJ1-2, with D possibly TRBD1 on 5 matching bases. Trimming removed 2 bases at V and 4 bases at J, with 8 bases between. Germline V CDR1 and CDR2: SGHTA, FQGNSA. This CDR3 is 13 amino acids long. The CDR3 coding sequence is TGTGCCAGCAGCTTATTGACAGCCTATGGCTACACCTTC. Its translation is CASSLLTAYGYTF.

There are many counts of this clonotype. This chain uses TRBV12-3 or TRBV12-4 with TRBJ1-1; a weak D match, TRBD1 (6 bases). The CDR3 contains 13 residues. Trimming took off 3 bases at V and 3 bases at J, with 8 bases between the two ends. The CDR3 here is CASSFNRDTEAFF. As DNA, the CDR3 is TGTGCCAGCAGTTTTAACAGGGACACTGAAGCTTTCTTT.

The chain links TRBV20-1 to TRBJ1-4; the D is unclear. V was cut by 0 bases and J by 7 bases, with 9 bases left in between. The germline V gene has CDR1 DFQATT and CDR2 SNEGSKA (reference sequence). The CDR3 runs 13 residues. This CDR3 reads CSARDNYSEKLFF. CDR3 in DNA: TGCAGTGCTAGAGATAATTATTCTGAAAAACTGTTTTTT.

This clonotype came up many times. The genes are TRBV3-1 and TRBJ1-2; D ambiguous. V lost 4 bases, J lost 7 bases, and 7 bases lay in between. The CDR3 has 11 amino acids. Germline V gene sequence: CDR1 LGHDT, CDR2 YNNKEL (reference sequence). The CDR3 here is CASSRRSGYTF. CDR3 DNA: TGTGCCAGCAGCCGTCGGTCTGGCTACACCTTC.

V and J are TRBV19 and TRBJ2-2; 7 bases line up with TRBD1. Germline assignment: CDR1 LNHDA and CDR2 SQIVND (reference sequence). CDR3 length: 17 amino acids. V shed 5 bases and J 5 bases; nucleotides not matched to a gene: 14. In nucleotides, the CDR3 is TGTGCCAGTAGTGCGGACCGGGACAGAGGTGGGACCGGGGAGCTGTTTTTT. This gives the protein CASSADRDRGGTGELFF. Looking up the rest from reference TRBV19 and TRBJ2-2 gives the full variable domain: DGGITQSPKYLFRKEGQNVTLSCEQNLNHDAMYWYRQDPGQGLRLIYYSQIVNDFQKGDIAEGYSVSREKKESFPLTVTSAQKNPTAFYLCASSADRDRGGTGELFFGEGSRLTVL.

This clonotype was observed at least ten times. The chain uses TRBV5-1 and TRBJ2-2, with D uncertain. Germline V lookup: CDR1 SGHRS, CDR2 YFSETQ. The CDR3 length is 16 residues. Trimming stripped 0 bases from V and 5 bases from J, with 14 bases between. CDR3 sequence: CASSLEGLSVTGELFF. In nucleotides, the CDR3 is TGCGCCAGCAGCTTGGAAGGGTTAAGTGTGACCGGGGAGCTGTTTTTT. The complete variable domain, with remaining parts taken from reference TRBV5-1 and TRBJ2-2, reads KAGVTQTPRYLIKTRGQQVTLSCSPISGHRSVSWYQQTPGQGLQFLFEYFSETQRNKGNFPGRFSGRQFSNSRSEMNVSTLELGDSALYLCASSLEGLSVTGELFFGEGSRLTVL.

Many counts were recorded for this clonotype. The rearrangement uses TRBV28 and TRBJ2-7; no reliable D call. CDR1 is MDHEN and CDR2 is SYDVKM in the germline V gene. The length of the CDR3 is 12 residues. V dropped 2 bases and J dropped 6 bases, with 8 bases sitting between them. The CDR3 reads CASSLVRGEQYF. The DNA of the CDR3 is TGTGCCAGCAGTTTAGTTCGAGGCGAGCAGTACTTC.